The rows below give T cell receptor beta chains drawn from one sample of a study of cytomegalovirus exposure and HLA in healthy donors. Measured with immunoSEQ multiplex PCR; TCRdb has only the in-frame clones, and not every one. In the table there are 96,000 or so clones, approximately 75% of which are singletons. Sequencing was done on a sample of PBMCs. Receptor source: a female donor in good health and CMV-seropositive. Each CDR3 is given with its conserved first and last residue. The order of the fields is V gene, clone size, J gene, D gene, CDR3 DNA, CDR3 protein. A D gene is named only where the DNA matches it firmly. Clone size is shown for a subset of rows, as once, few, many or a class of expanded clone.

V: TRBV7-2; size: once; J: TRBJ1-5; D: TRBD1; DNA: TGTGCCAGCAGTAGGACAGGGGATCAGCCCCAGCATTTT; CDR3: CASSRTGDQPQHF
V: TRBV7-9; size: NA; J: TRBJ2-3; D: TRBD2; DNA: TGTGCCAGCAGCTCGCCGGGACTAGCCATAGATACGCAGTATTTT; CDR3: CASSSPGLAIDTQYF
V: TRBV6-5; size: few; J: TRBJ1-1; D: NA; DNA: TGTGCCAGCAGTTACTCGAGTGTGCGGAGCAGTGAAGCTTTCTTT; CDR3: CASSYSSVRSSEAFF
V: TRBV7-3; size: NA; J: TRBJ2-2; D: NA; DNA: TGTGCCAGCAGCTTAGTTGCCGGGACCGGGGAGCTGTTTTTT; CDR3: CASSLVAGTGELFF
V: TRBV5-1; size: NA; J: TRBJ1-1; D: TRBD1; DNA: TGCGCCAGCAGCTTGGCCGGACAGGGGGAAGCTTTCTTT; CDR3: CASSLAGQGEAFF
V: TRBV11-3; size: NA; J: TRBJ2-5; D: TRBD2; DNA: TGTGCCAGCAGTCCCGGGACTAGCCAAGAGACCCAGTACTTC; CDR3: CASSPGTSQETQYF
V: TRBV11-2; size: NA; J: TRBJ1-3; D: NA; DNA: TGTGCCAGCAGCTTAGGGGGGGCTGGAAACACCATATATTTT; CDR3: CASSLGGAGNTIYF
V: TRBV14; size: NA; J: TRBJ2-7; D: TRBD2; DNA: TGTGCCAGCAGCCTGGTAGCGGGAGGGCCCAACTACGAGCAGTACTTC; CDR3: CASSLVAGGPNYEQYF
V: TRBV28; size: NA; J: TRBJ2-1; D: TRBD2; DNA: TGTGCCAGTAGCCTAGCGGGGGTCTACAATGAGCAGTTCTTC; CDR3: CASSLAGVYNEQFF
V: TRBV18; size: once; J: TRBJ2-7; D: TRBD2; DNA: TGTGCCAGCTCACCGGGACTAGCAGACGAGCAGTACTTC; CDR3: CASSPGLADEQYF
V: TRBV27; size: NA; J: TRBJ2-3; D: NA; DNA: TGTGCCAGCAGCCACACAGATACGCAGTATTTT; CDR3: CASSHTDTQYF
V: TRBV9; size: NA; J: TRBJ2-7; D: NA; DNA: TGTGCCAGCAGCCCGAGGCCCGACCTCACCTACGAGCAGTACTTC; CDR3: CASSPRPDLTYEQYF
V: TRBV13; size: NA; J: TRBJ1-1; D: NA; DNA: TGTGCCAGCAGCCCCCGGAGTAGAGGGAACACTGAAGCTTTCTTT; CDR3: CASSPRSRGNTEAFF
V: TRBV19; size: NA; J: TRBJ1-1; D: TRBD1; DNA: TGTGCCAGTAGTCCCCGACAGGGGATAACTGAAGCTTTCTTT; CDR3: CASSPRQGITEAFF
V: TRBV7-7; size: NA; J: TRBJ2-1; D: NA; DNA: TGTGCTAGCAGCTTGGGTGAGGGCCTATCCAATGAGCAGTTCTTC; CDR3: CASSLGEGLSNEQFF
V: TRBV15; size: NA; J: TRBJ2-1; D: NA; DNA: TGTGCCTCCCGGGGTAGTACGAATGAGCAGTTCTTC; CDR3: CASRGSTNEQFF
V: TRBV6-5; size: NA; J: TRBJ2-4; D: NA; DNA: TGTGCCAGCAGTTACTCCCGGGACACCCAAAACATTCAGTACTTC; CDR3: CASSYSRDTQNIQYF
V: TRBV19; size: NA; J: TRBJ2-3; D: TRBD2; DNA: TGTGCCATCAAATCCAGCGGGGCCACAGATACGCAGTATTTT; CDR3: CAIKSSGATDTQYF
V: TRBV18; size: NA; J: TRBJ2-3; D: NA; DNA: TGTGCCAGCTCCCGAGCGGACAGCCACGGCCCAGATACGCAGTATTTT; CDR3: CASSRADSHGPDTQYF
V: TRBV6-5; size: NA; J: TRBJ1-1; D: NA; DNA: TGTGCCAGCATCTCGGGACACAAAGCTTTCTTT; CDR3: CASISGHKAFF
V: TRBV7-2; size: NA; J: TRBJ2-4; D: NA; DNA: TGTGCCAGCAGCTTAGAGGTCCGGTACAGCAAAAACATTCAGTACTTC; CDR3: CASSLEVRYSKNIQYF
V: TRBV6-5; size: NA; J: TRBJ2-2; D: TRBD1; DNA: TGTGCCAGCAGTTCCACGACAGGGGCCGGGGAGCTGTTTTTT; CDR3: CASSSTTGAGELFF
V: TRBV5-1; size: NA; J: TRBJ2-3; D: NA; DNA: TGCGCCAGCAGCCTGGCCCCTAGCACAGATACGCAGTATTTT; CDR3: CASSLAPSTDTQYF
V: TRBV19; size: NA; J: TRBJ2-7; D: NA; DNA: TGTGCCAGTAGCCGACAGGTGAGACACGAGCAGTACTTC; CDR3: CASSRQVRHEQYF
V: TRBV7-9; size: few; J: TRBJ2-7; D: TRBD1; DNA: TGTGCCGTTGGAACAGGGGCGGAGGTAGAGCAGTACTTC; CDR3: CAVGTGAEVEQYF
V: TRBV7-2; size: NA; J: TRBJ2-1; D: TRBD2; DNA: TGTGCCAGCAGCCCCTCGGCGGGAGGGAGCTACAATGAGCAGTTCTTC; CDR3: CASSPSAGGSYNEQFF
V: TRBV5-1; size: NA; J: TRBJ2-2; D: NA; DNA: TGCGCCAGCAGCCCAGACAGTCCCACCGGGGAGCTGTTTTTT; CDR3: CASSPDSPTGELFF
V: TRBV5-5; size: NA; J: TRBJ2-5; D: TRBD2; DNA: TGTGCCAGCAGCTTGGGGTGGAGCGGGGGGCGGGAGACCCAGTACTTC; CDR3: CASSLGWSGGRETQYF
V: TRBV28; size: medium-sized; J: TRBJ1-1; D: NA; DNA: TGTGCCAGCAGTTTATTGGGTTCAGGGATGAACACTGAAGCTTTCTTT; CDR3: CASSLLGSGMNTEAFF
V: TRBV28; size: NA; J: TRBJ2-2; D: NA; DNA: TGTGCCAGCGGATTAAAGAGGGGGTTCAGTACCGGGGAGCTGTTTTTT; CDR3: CASGLKRGFSTGELFF
V: TRBV29-1; size: NA; J: TRBJ2-1; D: TRBD1; DNA: TGCAGCGTCGAGACAGGGGGATACAATGAGCAGTTCTTC; CDR3: CSVETGGYNEQFF
V: TRBV28; size: few; J: TRBJ1-2; D: NA; DNA: TGTGCCAGCAGGGAGGAATATGGCTACACCTTC; CDR3: CASREEYGYTF
V: TRBV5-1; size: once; J: TRBJ2-3; D: NA; DNA: TGCGCCAGCAGCTTGGGAGGACCGGGGACACTTGGGGGTACGCAGTATTTT; CDR3: CASSLGGPGTLGGTQYF
V: TRBV7-9; size: NA; J: TRBJ2-1; D: TRBD1; DNA: TGTGCCAGCAGCTATTCCGGGACAGGTTCATACAATGAGCAGTTCTTC; CDR3: CASSYSGTGSYNEQFF
V: TRBV28; size: NA; J: TRBJ1-2; D: TRBD1; DNA: TGTGCCAGCAGTTCCTGGAGCAGGACAGGGGGCTTGTATGGCTACACCTTC; CDR3: CASSSWSRTGGLYGYTF
V: TRBV7-2; size: NA; J: TRBJ2-7; D: TRBD2; DNA: TGTGCCAGCAGCTTAGCGGAGGTGGGACTAGCCTCCTACGAGCAGTACTTC; CDR3: CASSLAEVGLASYEQYF
V: TRBV15; size: NA; J: TRBJ1-1; D: TRBD1; DNA: TGTGCCACCAGCAGATCAGGGGGCCGGAACACTGAAGCTTTCTTT; CDR3: CATSRSGGRNTEAFF
V: TRBV29-1; size: NA; J: TRBJ2-2; D: TRBD1; DNA: TGCAGCGTTGCCGTGAGAGACAGGGCGGAGAACACCGGGGAGCTGTTTTTT; CDR3: CSVAVRDRAENTGELFF
V: TRBV11-2; size: NA; J: TRBJ2-3; D: NA; DNA: TGTGCCAGCAGCCCCTCCGGTACTCTCACAGATACGCAGTATTTT; CDR3: CASSPSGTLTDTQYF
V: TRBV2; size: NA; J: TRBJ2-7; D: TRBD2; DNA: TGTGCCAGCGGATCGCCGGGACTAGCGGGGTCCTACGAGCAGTACTTC; CDR3: CASGSPGLAGSYEQYF
V: TRBV4-1; size: NA; J: TRBJ2-1; D: NA; DNA: TGCGCCAGCAGCGTAGGGAGAATAGGTGAGCAGTTCTTC; CDR3: CASSVGRIGEQFF
V: TRBV2; size: few; J: TRBJ1-4; D: NA; DNA: TGTGCCAGCAACCTATATGGGGGCAGGCAGGAAAAACTGTTTTTT; CDR3: CASNLYGGRQEKLFF
V: TRBV9; size: NA; J: TRBJ1-5; D: NA; DNA: TGTGCCAGCAGCGACACGACAGTGGGGCAGCCCCAGCATTTT; CDR3: CASSDTTVGQPQHF
V: TRBV23-1; size: few; J: TRBJ1-5; D: NA; DNA: TGCGCCAGCAGTCAACGGGGGGCCCCAAGCAATCAGCCCCAGCATTTT; CDR3: CASSQRGAPSNQPQHF
V: TRBV4-1; size: NA; J: TRBJ2-1; D: NA; DNA: TGCGCCAGCAGACGCTTTAGGGTGAGCGGGGGACAGCTTTACAATGAGCAGTTCTTC; CDR3: CASRRFRVSGGQLYNEQFF
V: TRBV11-2; size: NA; J: TRBJ2-5; D: NA; DNA: TGTGCCAGCAGCCCTGGAATAGCGGCGGAGACCCAGTACTTC; CDR3: CASSPGIAAETQYF
V: TRBV7-7; size: NA; J: TRBJ2-1; D: TRBD2; DNA: TGTGCTAGCAGCCGAAGCGGGGGGTACTACAATGAGCAGTTCTTC; CDR3: CASSRSGGYYNEQFF
V: TRBV4-3; size: few; J: TRBJ1-5; D: NA; DNA: TGCGCCAGCAGCCAAGATTACGGGAATCAGCCCCAGCATTTT; CDR3: CASSQDYGNQPQHF
V: TRBV7-7; size: NA; J: TRBJ2-5; D: NA; DNA: TGTGCTAGCAGCTTAGGGGGGACAGTAGGGGAGACCCAGTACTTC; CDR3: CASSLGGTVGETQYF
V: TRBV5-6; size: NA; J: TRBJ2-5; D: NA; DNA: TGTGCCAGCAGCTTAAGGACAGTGGGGTACCAAGAGACCCAGTACTTC; CDR3: CASSLRTVGYQETQYF
V: TRBV6-5; size: NA; J: TRBJ2-5; D: NA; DNA: TGTGCCAGCAAACTCGGGACTGCTTGGGAGACCCAGTACTTC; CDR3: CASKLGTAWETQYF
V: TRBV5-6; size: NA; J: TRBJ1-5; D: TRBD1; DNA: TGTGCCAGCAGCTTGGCCGAGGGACAGGGACTCAATCAGCCCCAGCATTTT; CDR3: CASSLAEGQGLNQPQHF